This T cell receptor (beta chain) appears in the sequencing data of a study of T-cell memory formation after mild COVID-19. Study in general: TCR clusters were largely donor specific.

TCRdb re-called the 5' RACE reads through MiXCR, storing one row per CDR3 protein. The data show about 240,000 distinct CDR3 sequences, approximately 9% seen once. Unmatched junction bases numbered 3, after V lost 4 bases and J lost 4 bases. There are 13 residues in the CDR3. The V gene's germline CDR1 is SGHRS and CDR2 YFSETQ. The chain recombines TRBV5-1 with TRBJ1-1; 8 positions agree with TRBD1. The sequence was collected from a man aged 18 to 29 who had mild COVID-19 (a few samples of this study predate the infection). Cell type and time point are not known. What was sequenced was PBMCs or a T cell subset sorted from them (not recorded which). Here the CDR3 DNA reads TGCGCCAGCAGCCCCGGGACAGGCACTGAAGCTTTCTTT. It yields the protein CASSPGTGTEAFF.